This record covers a single T cell receptor beta chain. An end of the junction differs from the germline gene, which may be a read error. Primed by a sample-barcoded 5' primer and a J-beta primer mix, a second PCR proceeded for roughly 7 to 11 cycles. MiXCR, applied by TCRdb to the 5' RACE reads, yields one record per CDR3 protein. The sample has about 900,000 distinct CDR3 sequences; roughly 48% are singletons. The record originates from a study of blood T cells in healthy people across ages. The germline gives CDR1 MNHEY, CDR2 SMNVEV (reference sequence). The CDR3 length is 14 residues. The chain recombines TRBV27 with TRBJ2-1; no clear D gene. The sequence was collected from a man younger than 40 in good health. The sequencing input was blood. The CDR3 DNA reads TGTGCCAGCAATTTATCAGTGGCCACAGATGAGCAGTTCTTC. Its translation: CASNLSVATDEQFF.